These 28 T cell receptor beta chains came from one sample sequenced in a study of lymphopenia after photon versus proton radiotherapy. Profiling relied on immunoSEQ multiplex PCR, and the TCRdb table lists in-frame clones only, not all of them. The sample holds roughly 53,000 clones, about four fifths seen once. The sample in question was peripheral blood, obtained from a patient treated with photon-based radiotherapy. The receptors derive from a man between 50 and 59 years old with gastric cancer.

The J gene is TRBJ2-2, the V gene TRBV6-1, with D perhaps given as TRBD1 or TRBD2 (5 bases each). The V gene lost 4 bases and the J gene lost 0 bases, with 12 bases spanning the gap. CDR3 length: 16 amino acids. Germline CDR1 and CDR2: MNHNS and SASEGT. CDR3 nucleotide sequence: TGTGCCAGCAGTGTTTCCCCGGGACCGAACACCGGGGAGCTGTTTTTT. It is translated as CASSVSPGPNTGELFF.

This clone occurred once. Written as DNA, the CDR3 is TGTGCCTGGAGGCGGGACAGGGGAAACTATGGCTACACCTTC. Protein product: CAWRRDRGNYGYTF. The chain has TRBV30 and TRBJ1-2; TRBD1 matches 10 bases. In germline, CDR1 is GTSNPN, CDR2 SVGIG (reference sequence). The CDR3 extends over 14 amino acids. V lost 3 bases, J lost 2 bases, and 3 bases stayed unmatched. Full variable domain (remainder filled in from reference TRBV30 and TRBJ1-2): SQTIHQWPATLVQPVGSPLSLECTVEGTSNPNLYWYRQAAGRGLQLLFYSVGIGQISSEVPQNLSASRPQDRQFILSSKKLLLSDSGFYLCAWRRDRGNYGYTFGSGTRLTVV.

This rearrangement joins TRBV15 to TRBJ1-1; D is uncertain. CDR3 size: 13 residues. CDR1 and CDR2 from the germline V gene are LNHNV and YYDKDF (reference sequence). Trimming shortened V by 8 bases and J by 2 bases, and 12 bases separated the two germline ends. CDR3: CATGLGYNTEAFF. CDR3 nucleotides: TGTGCCACCGGCCTTGGGTATAACACTGAAGCTTTCTTT.

This clone has at least ten counts. This chain links TRBV11-2 with TRBJ2-2; the D gene is possibly TRBD2 (5 bases). The CDR3 totals 15 residues. Germline V gives CDR1 SGHAT, CDR2 FQNNGV. Trimming pared 0 bases from V and 7 bases from J, leaving 12 bases between. The CDR3 region has the DNA TGTGCCAGCAGCTTAGACGGGGTTCAGAGCGGGGAGCTGTTTTTT. Translating it yields CASSLDGVQSGELFF.

This clone came up a few times. This rearrangement joins TRBV7-2 to TRBJ2-1; TRBD2 might be the D (6 bases). The V and J ends lost 1 base and 2 bases respectively, with 9 bases between them. CDR1 and CDR2 (germline): SGHTA, FQGNSA. The CDR3 is 15 residues long. CDR3 loop: CASSLGGMPYNEQFF. The CDR3 bases are TGTGCCAGCAGCTTAGGCGGGATGCCCTACAATGAGCAGTTCTTC.

This clone came up once. The V gene is TRBV5-5, the J gene TRBJ1-5; D uncertain. This CDR3 is 15 amino acids long. V was pared by 0 bases and J by 0 bases, with 7 bases between. Germline-derived CDR1 and CDR2 are SGHKS and YYEKEE (reference sequence). CDR3 DNA sequence: TGTGCCAGCAGCTTGGGCCTGAATAGCAATCAGCCCCAGCATTTT. Translated: CASSLGLNSNQPQHF.

The chain has TRBV7-9 and TRBJ1-1; D unresolved. Germline-derived CDR1 and CDR2 are SEHNR and FQNEAQ (reference sequence). The CDR3 has 14 amino acids. Trimming left V 5 bases short and J 5 bases short, with 15 bases between. CDR3 sequence: CASSLRKRETEAFF. The CDR3 bases are TGTGCCAGCAGCCTCAGGAAAAGGGAAACTGAAGCTTTCTTT.

In its sample, this clone was seen once. This chain links TRBV10-1 with TRBJ2-1, with 9 bases identical to TRBD1. The CDR3 has 15 residues. With V trimmed by 5 bases and J by 3 bases, 5 bases remained unmatched. Germline V lookup: CDR1 WNHNN, CDR2 SYGVQD (reference sequence). As DNA, the CDR3 is TGCGCCAGCAGTCTGGACAGGGGAGGCTACAATGAGCAGTTCTTC. Translation gives CASSLDRGGYNEQFF.

The gene calls are TRBV15 and TRBJ2-7; D possibly corresponds to TRBD1 (6 bases). The germline CDR1 and CDR2 sequences are LNHNV and YYDKDF (reference sequence). This CDR3 region has 15 residues. V was trimmed by 0 bases and J by 7 bases, leaving 16 bases between them. CDR3 loop: CATSRDGGPMGEQYF. The CDR3 bases are TGTGCCACCAGCAGAGATGGGGGCCCCATGGGGGAGCAGTACTTC.

The chain employs TRBV10-2 and TRBJ2-7; D not certain. This CDR3 spans 12 amino acids. The V end was cut by 1 base, the J end by 9 bases, with 10 bases between. Germline assignment: CDR1 WSHSY and CDR2 SAAADI. CDR3: CASSEFSLGQYF. In DNA form, the CDR3 reads TGCGCCAGCAGTGAGTTTAGCTTGGGGCAGTACTTC.

The chain joins TRBV30 to TRBJ1-5; the D gene is possibly TRBD1 (5 bases). With 0 bases removed from V and 5 bases from J, the gap between germline ends came to 11 bases. Looked up from germline, CDR1 is GTSNPN and CDR2 is SVGIG (reference sequence). CDR3 length: 14 residues. The CDR3 protein is CAWSVRQRDQPQHF. In DNA, the CDR3 is TGTGCCTGGAGTGTGAGACAGAGAGATCAGCCCCAGCATTTT.

The chain carries TRBV5-1 and TRBJ2-1; TRBD2 might be the D (6 bases). V shed 0 bases and J shed 4 bases, with 11 bases lying between them. Germline CDR1 and CDR2: SGHRS and YFSETQ. The CDR3 runs to 15 residues. The CDR3 region has the DNA TGCGCCAGCAGCTTGGCCAGTGGGGGGTACAATGAGCAGTTCTTC. This codes for CASSLASGGYNEQFF.

The chain recombines TRBV11-1 with TRBJ1-1, with TRBD1 matching 9 bases. Germline V lookup: CDR1 SGHAT, CDR2 FQDESV (reference sequence). This CDR3 has 15 residues. The ends lost 5 bases at V and 4 bases at J; junction bases unmatched: 8. The CDR3, as DNA: TGTGCCAGCAGCCGGCCGGGGACAGGGCTCACTGAAGCTTTCTTT. Amino acids: CASSRPGTGLTEAFF.

The sample holds a few counts of this clone. V is TRBV28 and J is TRBJ1-2, with TRBD1 matching 9 bases. CDR3 length: 16 residues. After removal of 3 bases from V and 1 base from J, the junction contained 6 bases not matched to a gene. Germline values: CDR1 MDHEN, CDR2 SYDVKM. For the CDR3, the DNA is TGTGCCAGCAGTTTGACAGGGGGGGAATATAACTATGGCTACACCTTC. It is translated as CASSLTGGEYNYGYTF.

This chain uses TRBV5-4 with TRBJ2-2; TRBD2 aligns across 8 bases. The CDR3 sequence is 15 residues long. Germline CDR1 SGHNT, CDR2 YYREEE (reference sequence). J was trimmed by 3 bases and V by 1 base; bases with no gene match: 2. The CDR3 spells CASSLNGRDTGELFF. CDR3 DNA sequence: TGTGCCAGCAGCTTGAACGGGAGGGACACCGGGGAGCTGTTTTTT.

CDR3 sequence reads: CASSLQGADEKLFF. DNA for the CDR3: TGCGCCAGCAGCTTACAGGGGGCGGACGAAAAACTGTTTTTT. This rearrangement joins TRBV5-1 to TRBJ1-4; the match to TRBD1 covers 9 bases. Germline CDR1 SGHRS, CDR2 YFSETQ. V lost 2 bases to trimming and J lost 8 bases; unmatched junction nucleotides: 4. The CDR3 has 14 residues.

This clone was counted a single time. This sequence joins TRBV7-9 and TRBJ2-7, with a weak D call TRBD2 (5 bases). The CDR3 consists of 14 residues. Germline-derived CDR1 and CDR2 are SEHNR and FQNEAQ (reference sequence). V lost 0 bases to trimming and J lost 6 bases, with 12 bases between them. The CDR3 bases are TGTGCCAGCAGCTTAGCGGTCACCGAGGGCGAGCAGTACTTC. Translated, it gives CASSLAVTEGEQYF.

V and J are TRBV18 and TRBJ1-2; 9 positions match TRBD1. CDR1 is KGHSH, CDR2 LQKENI, per germline. V was pared by 2 bases and J by 2 bases, with 12 bases of the junction left unmatched. The CDR3 is 18 residues long. The CDR3 DNA reads TGTGCCAGCTCACCAAGTTTGTATATGGACAGGGGAAACTATGGCTACACCTTC. Translating it yields CASSPSLYMDRGNYGYTF.

V and J are TRBV11-2 and TRBJ2-7; D is undetermined. The CDR3 totals 12 residues. Germline-derived CDR1 and CDR2 are SGHAT and FQNNGV. Between the trimmed V and J ends, which lost 11 bases and 2 bases, there was a span of 13 bases. The CDR3 reads CASGTRTYEQYF. CDR3 bases: TGTGCCTCCGGAACACGGACCTACGAGCAGTACTTC.

The chain carries TRBV7-2 and TRBJ2-3; unclear D gene. The CDR3 sequence is 14 residues long. Per the germline V gene, CDR1 is SGHTA and CDR2 is FQGNSA. The V gene lost 2 bases and the J gene lost 4 bases, with 10 bases spanning the gap. The CDR3 is CASSLSAASDTQYF. For the CDR3, the DNA is TGTGCCAGCAGCTTATCGGCCGCTTCAGATACGCAGTATTTT. Based on the CDR3 plus reference TRBV7-2 and TRBJ2-3, the full variable domain is GAGVSQSPSNKVTEKGKDVELRCDPISGHTALYWYRQSLGQGLEFLIYFQGNSAPDKSGLPSDRFSAERTGGSVSTLTIQRTQQEDSAVYLCASSLSAASDTQYFGPGTRLTVL.

The genes are TRBV18 and TRBJ1-4, with TRBD1 identical over 8 bases. This CDR3 region has 15 residues. The germline gives CDR1 KGHSH, CDR2 LQKENI. Germline trimming cut 2 bases from V and 4 bases from J; bases unmatched to any gene: 3. For the CDR3, the DNA is TGTGCCAGCTCACCAGGAGACAGGGGTAATGAAAAACTGTTTTTT. This sequence encodes CASSPGDRGNEKLFF.

The chain has TRBV18 and TRBJ1-4, with 9 nucleotides matching TRBD1. The germline gives CDR1 KGHSH, CDR2 LQKENI. V dropped 5 bases and J dropped 4; count of bases not matched to a gene: 11. This CDR3 is built from 17 residues. The CDR3 sequence: CASSSLDRGLFNEKLFF. Here the CDR3 DNA reads TGTGCCAGCTCATCTTTGGACAGGGGCCTCTTTAATGAAAAACTGTTTTTT.

The rearrangement uses TRBV5-6 and TRBJ2-1; D possibly corresponds to TRBD2 (6 bases). Trimming pared 5 bases from V and 7 bases from J, leaving 16 bases between. This CDR3 spans 14 amino acids. The germline gives CDR1 SGHDT, CDR2 YYEEEE. The CDR3 reads CASRLRDFLNEQFF. The CDR3 DNA reads as TGTGCCAGCAGACTCCGGGACTTCTTGAATGAGCAGTTCTTC.

This chain links TRBV15 with TRBJ1-1; no clear D gene. The CDR3 sequence is 16 residues long. Per germline, CDR1 LNHNV and CDR2 YYDKDF (reference sequence). V lost 1 base to trimming and J lost 1 base, with 13 bases between them. CDR3 DNA: TGTGCCACCAGCAGAGGGGCTCCTCGGGGGAACACTGAAGCTTTCTTT. Translation: CATSRGAPRGNTEAFF.

The chain uses TRBV11-2 and TRBJ2-2; possibly TRBD1 for D (5 bases). Germline CDR1 SGHAT, CDR2 FQNNGV. This CDR3 is built from 16 residues. Deletions cut 5 bases from V and 1 base from J, with 14 bases between. The CDR3 region is CASSVGDLVNTGELFF. The DNA for the CDR3 is TGTGCCAGCAGCGTAGGGGATCTAGTGAACACCGGGGAGCTGTTTTTT.

The chain recombines TRBV5-6 with TRBJ1-4, with a weak D call TRBD1 (5 bases). The V end lost 3 bases, the J end lost 3 bases, and 12 bases lay between the germline ends. Germline assignment: CDR1 SGHDT and CDR2 YYEEEE. This CDR3 comprises 15 residues. The CDR3 is CASSSAGASNEKLFF. The CDR3 DNA reads as TGTGCCAGCAGCTCGGCCGGGGCCTCTAATGAAAAACTGTTTTTT.

The chain employs TRBV28 and TRBJ2-2; the D gene is possibly TRBD2 (5 bases). The V end was cut by 3 bases, the J end by 9 bases, with 14 bases between. CDR1 MDHEN and CDR2 SYDVKM come from the germline V gene. This CDR3 region has 14 residues. CDR3 coding DNA: TGTGCCAGCAGTTTGGGCGATAGGAGGAGGGAGCTGTTTTTT. This codes for CASSLGDRRRELFF.

V is TRBV6-1 and J is TRBJ2-5, with 8 bases aligning to TRBD1. CDR1 is MNHNS and CDR2 is SASEGT in the germline V gene. V was pared by 5 bases and J by 5 bases, with 4 bases of the junction left unmatched. This CDR3 spans 13 amino acids. The CDR3 is CASSQDREETQYF. The CDR3 region has the DNA TGTGCCAGCAGTCAGGACAGGGAGGAGACCCAGTACTTC.